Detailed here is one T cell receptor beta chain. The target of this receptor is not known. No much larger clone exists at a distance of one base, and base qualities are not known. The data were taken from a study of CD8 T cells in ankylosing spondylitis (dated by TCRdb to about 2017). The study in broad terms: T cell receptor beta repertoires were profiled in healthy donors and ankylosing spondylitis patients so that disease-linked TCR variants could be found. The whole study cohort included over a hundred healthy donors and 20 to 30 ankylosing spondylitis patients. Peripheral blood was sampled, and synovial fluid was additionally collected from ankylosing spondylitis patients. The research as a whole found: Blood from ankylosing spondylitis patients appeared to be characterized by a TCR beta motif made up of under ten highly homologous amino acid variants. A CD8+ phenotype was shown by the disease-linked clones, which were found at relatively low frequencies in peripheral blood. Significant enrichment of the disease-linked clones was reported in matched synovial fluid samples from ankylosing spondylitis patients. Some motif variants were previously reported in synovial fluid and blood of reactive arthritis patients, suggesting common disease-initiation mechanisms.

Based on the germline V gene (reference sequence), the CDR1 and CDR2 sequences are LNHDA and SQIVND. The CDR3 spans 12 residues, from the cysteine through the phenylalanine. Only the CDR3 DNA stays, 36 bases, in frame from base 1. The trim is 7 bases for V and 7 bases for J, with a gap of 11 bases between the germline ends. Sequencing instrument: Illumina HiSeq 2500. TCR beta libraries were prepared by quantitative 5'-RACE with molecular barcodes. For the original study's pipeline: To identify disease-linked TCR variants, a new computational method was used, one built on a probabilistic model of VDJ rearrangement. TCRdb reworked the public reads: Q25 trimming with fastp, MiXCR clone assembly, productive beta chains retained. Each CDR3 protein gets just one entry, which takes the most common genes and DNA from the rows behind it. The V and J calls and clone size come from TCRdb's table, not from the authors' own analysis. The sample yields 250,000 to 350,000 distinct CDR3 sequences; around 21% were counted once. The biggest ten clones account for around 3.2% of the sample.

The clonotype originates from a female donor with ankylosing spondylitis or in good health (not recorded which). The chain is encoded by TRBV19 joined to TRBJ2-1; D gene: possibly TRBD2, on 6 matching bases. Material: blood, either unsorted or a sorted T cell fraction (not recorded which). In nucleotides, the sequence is TGTGCCAGTACCGGGAGTTCGAATGAGCAGTTCTTC. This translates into CASTGSSNEQFF.